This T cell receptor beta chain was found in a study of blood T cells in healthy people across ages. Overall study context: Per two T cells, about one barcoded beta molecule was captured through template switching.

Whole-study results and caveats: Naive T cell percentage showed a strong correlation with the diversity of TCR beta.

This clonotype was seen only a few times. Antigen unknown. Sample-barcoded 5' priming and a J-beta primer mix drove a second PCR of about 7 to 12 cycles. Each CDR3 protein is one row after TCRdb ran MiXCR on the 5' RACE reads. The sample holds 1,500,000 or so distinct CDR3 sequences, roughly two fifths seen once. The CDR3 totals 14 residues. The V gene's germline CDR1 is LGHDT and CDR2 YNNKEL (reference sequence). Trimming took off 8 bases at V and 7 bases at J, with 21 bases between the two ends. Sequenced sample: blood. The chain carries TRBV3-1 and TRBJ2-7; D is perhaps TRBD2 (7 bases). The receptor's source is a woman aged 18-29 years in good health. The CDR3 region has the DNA TGTGCCAGCGGCTGGTGGGGGGGCATGAATGAGCAGTACTTC. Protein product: CASGWWGGMNEQYF.